This T cell receptor beta chain was identified in a study of regulatory T cells in long-lasting Graves disease. Overall study findings and caveats: Only peripheral blood was studied, not thyroid tissue. Persistent patients had more shared public clonotypes (under 3,000) than new patients (about 920).

Time point described: newly diagnosed GD, antithyroid drugs for less than 3 months. PBMC RNA was the source of the TCR library. Building the TCR beta libraries relied on iRepertoire HTBI primers, and CDR3 regions underwent Arm-PCR. A single record per CDR3 protein comes from TCRdb applying MiXCR to the multiplex PCR reads. The data contain a few hundred thousand distinct CDR3 sequences, approximately 12% of them singletons. This clonotype came up a few times. Its specificity is not known. The same specimen was also included in a second study, on T cells in Graves' hyperthyroidism and ophthalmopathy. That investigation notes: HTBI primers were employed in a first-round RT-PCR of the TCR CDR3. For ophthalmopathy, model prediction preceded onset by a median about 6.4 months.

This receptor was identified in a woman aged 18-30 years with Graves disease. The source material was peripheral blood mononuclear cells (PBMCs), sampled at new diagnosis, from a patient treated with antithyroid drugs.

The CDR3 spells CSAGPGDSPLHF. In nucleotides, the CDR3 is TGCAGTGCAGGACCAGGGGATTCACCCCTCCACTTT. J is TRBJ1-6 and V is TRBV20-1; tentatively, D is TRBD1 (6 bases). V was cut by 6 bases and J by 8 bases, with 11 bases left in between. Germline CDR1 DFQATT, CDR2 SNEGSKA (reference sequence). The CDR3 contains 12 residues.